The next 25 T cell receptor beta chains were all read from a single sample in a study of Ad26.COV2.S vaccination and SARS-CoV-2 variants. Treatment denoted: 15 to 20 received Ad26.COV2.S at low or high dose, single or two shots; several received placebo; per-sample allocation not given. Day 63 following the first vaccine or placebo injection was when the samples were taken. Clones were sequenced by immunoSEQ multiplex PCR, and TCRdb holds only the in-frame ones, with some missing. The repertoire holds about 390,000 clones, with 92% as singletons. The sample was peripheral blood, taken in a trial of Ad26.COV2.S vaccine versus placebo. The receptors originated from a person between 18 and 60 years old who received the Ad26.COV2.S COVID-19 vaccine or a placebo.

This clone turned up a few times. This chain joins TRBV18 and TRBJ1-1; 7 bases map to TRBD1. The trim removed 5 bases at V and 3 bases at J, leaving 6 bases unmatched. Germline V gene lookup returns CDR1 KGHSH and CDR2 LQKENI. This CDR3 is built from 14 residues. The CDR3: CASSMITGDTEAFF. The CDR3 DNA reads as TGTGCCAGCTCAATGATTACAGGGGACACTGAAGCTTTCTTT.

CDR3 bases: TGTGCCATCAGTGAGTCCGACGGAGGCGGGGGGGCCGCTGAGACCCAGTACTTC. Its protein is CAISESDGGGGAAETQYF. This sequence joins TRBV10-3 and TRBJ2-5, with 9 bases identical to TRBD2. With V trimmed by 0 bases and J by 5 bases, 13 bases remained unmatched. Looked up from germline, CDR1 is ENHRY and CDR2 is SYGVKD. The CDR3 spans 18 residues.

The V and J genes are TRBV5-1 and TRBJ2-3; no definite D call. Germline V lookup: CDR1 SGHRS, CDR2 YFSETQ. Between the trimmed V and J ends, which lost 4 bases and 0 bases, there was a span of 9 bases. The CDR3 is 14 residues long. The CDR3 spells CASSADASTDTQYF. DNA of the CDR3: TGCGCCAGCAGCGCGGACGCGAGCACAGATACGCAGTATTTT.

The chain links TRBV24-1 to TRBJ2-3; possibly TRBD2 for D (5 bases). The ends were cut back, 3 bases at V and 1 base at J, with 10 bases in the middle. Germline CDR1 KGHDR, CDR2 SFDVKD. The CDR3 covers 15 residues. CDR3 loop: CATSDEDSGTDTQYF. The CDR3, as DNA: TGTGCCACCAGTGATGAGGACTCAGGCACAGATACGCAGTATTTT.

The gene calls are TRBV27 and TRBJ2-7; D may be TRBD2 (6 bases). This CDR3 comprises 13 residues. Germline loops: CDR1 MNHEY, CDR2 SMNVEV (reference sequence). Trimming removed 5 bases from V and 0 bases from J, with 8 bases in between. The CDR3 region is CASSHGSSYEQYF. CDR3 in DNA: TGTGCCAGCAGTCACGGGAGCTCCTACGAGCAGTACTTC.

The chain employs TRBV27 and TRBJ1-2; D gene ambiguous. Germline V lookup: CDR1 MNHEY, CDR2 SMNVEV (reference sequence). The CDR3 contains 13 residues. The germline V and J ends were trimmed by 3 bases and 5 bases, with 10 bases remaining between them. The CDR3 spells CASSLGVRYGYTF. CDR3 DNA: TGTGCCAGCAGTTTGGGTGTGAGGTATGGCTACACCTTC.

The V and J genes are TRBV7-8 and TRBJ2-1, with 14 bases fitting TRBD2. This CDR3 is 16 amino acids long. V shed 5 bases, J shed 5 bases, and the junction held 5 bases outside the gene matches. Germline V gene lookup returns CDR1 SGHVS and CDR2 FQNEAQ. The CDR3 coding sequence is TGTGCCAGCAGCCTGGGGACTAGCGGGGGCAACAATGAGCAGTTCTTC. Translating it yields CASSLGTSGGNNEQFF.

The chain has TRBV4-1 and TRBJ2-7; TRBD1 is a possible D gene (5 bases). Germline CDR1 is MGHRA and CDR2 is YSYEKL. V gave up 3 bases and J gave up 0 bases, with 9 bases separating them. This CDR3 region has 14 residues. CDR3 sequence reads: CASSHVDTSYEQYF. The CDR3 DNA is TGCGCCAGCAGCCACGTGGACACCTCCTACGAGCAGTACTTC.

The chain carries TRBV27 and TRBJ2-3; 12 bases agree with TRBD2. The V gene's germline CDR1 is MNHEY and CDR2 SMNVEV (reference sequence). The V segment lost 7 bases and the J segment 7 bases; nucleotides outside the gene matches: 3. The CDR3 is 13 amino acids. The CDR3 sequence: CASKTSGGYTQYF. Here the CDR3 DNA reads TGTGCCAGCAAAACTAGCGGGGGGTATACGCAGTATTTT.

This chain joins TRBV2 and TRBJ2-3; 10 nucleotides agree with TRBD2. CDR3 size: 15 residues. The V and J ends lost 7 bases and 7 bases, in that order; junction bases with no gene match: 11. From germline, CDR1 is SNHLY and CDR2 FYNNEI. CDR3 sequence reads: CASKLAAGGQNTQYF. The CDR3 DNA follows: TGTGCCAGCAAACTAGCAGCGGGGGGGCAGAATACGCAGTATTTT.

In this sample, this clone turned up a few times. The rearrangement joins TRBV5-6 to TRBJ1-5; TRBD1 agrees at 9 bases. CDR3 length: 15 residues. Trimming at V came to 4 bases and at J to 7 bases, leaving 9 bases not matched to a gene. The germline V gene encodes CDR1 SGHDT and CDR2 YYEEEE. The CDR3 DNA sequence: TGTGCCAGCAGCAGGGGACAGGGTTTGTTACAGCCCCAGCATTTT. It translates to CASSRGQGLLQPQHF.

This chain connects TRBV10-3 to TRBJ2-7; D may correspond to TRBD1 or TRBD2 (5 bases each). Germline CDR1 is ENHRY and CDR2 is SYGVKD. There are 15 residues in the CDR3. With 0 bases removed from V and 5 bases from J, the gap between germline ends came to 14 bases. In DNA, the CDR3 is TGTGCCATCAGTGAGTCGGTGGGACCAGCCCACGAGCAGTACTTC. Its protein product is CAISESVGPAHEQYF.

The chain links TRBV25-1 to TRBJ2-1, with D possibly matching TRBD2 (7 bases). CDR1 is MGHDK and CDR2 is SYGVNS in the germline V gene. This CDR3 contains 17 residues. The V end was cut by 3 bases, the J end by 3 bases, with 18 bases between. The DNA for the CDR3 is TGTGCCAGCAGTGAGGCTGGGGCGGGGGCGGTCTACAATGAGCAGTTCTTC. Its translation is CASSEAGAGAVYNEQFF.

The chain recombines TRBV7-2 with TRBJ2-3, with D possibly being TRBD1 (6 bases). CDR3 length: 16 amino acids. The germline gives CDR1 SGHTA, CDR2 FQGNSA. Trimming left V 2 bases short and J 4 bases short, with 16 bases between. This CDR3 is CASSLLAWGRSDTQYF. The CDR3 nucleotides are TGTGCCAGCAGCTTATTGGCATGGGGGCGGTCAGATACGCAGTATTTT.

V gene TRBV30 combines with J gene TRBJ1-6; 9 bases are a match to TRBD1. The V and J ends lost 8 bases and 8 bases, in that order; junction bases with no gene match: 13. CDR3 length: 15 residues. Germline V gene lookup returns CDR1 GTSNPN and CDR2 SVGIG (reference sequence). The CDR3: CAQNRGPNVDSPLHF. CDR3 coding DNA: TGTGCCCAAAACAGGGGGCCGAATGTGGATTCACCCCTCCACTTT.

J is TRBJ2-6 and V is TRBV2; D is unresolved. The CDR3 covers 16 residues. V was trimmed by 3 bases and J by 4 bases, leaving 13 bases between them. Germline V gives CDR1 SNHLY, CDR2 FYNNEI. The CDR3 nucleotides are TGTGCCAGCAGTGATTTCGTGATCAGAGGGGCCAACGTCCTGACTTTC. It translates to CASSDFVIRGANVLTF.

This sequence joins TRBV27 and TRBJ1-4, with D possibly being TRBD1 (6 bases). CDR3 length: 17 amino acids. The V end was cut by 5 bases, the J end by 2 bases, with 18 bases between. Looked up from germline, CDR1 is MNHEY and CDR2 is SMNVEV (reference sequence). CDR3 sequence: CASSIAGTPITNEKLFF. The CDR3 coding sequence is TGTGCCAGCAGTATCGCCGGGACACCAATCACTAATGAAAAACTGTTTTTT.

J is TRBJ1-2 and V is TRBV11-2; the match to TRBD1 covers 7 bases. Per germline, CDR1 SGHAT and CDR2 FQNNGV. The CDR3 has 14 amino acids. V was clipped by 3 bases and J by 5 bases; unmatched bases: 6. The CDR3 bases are TGTGCCAGCAGCTTCCACGGGACAGTATATGGCTACACCTTC. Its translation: CASSFHGTVYGYTF.

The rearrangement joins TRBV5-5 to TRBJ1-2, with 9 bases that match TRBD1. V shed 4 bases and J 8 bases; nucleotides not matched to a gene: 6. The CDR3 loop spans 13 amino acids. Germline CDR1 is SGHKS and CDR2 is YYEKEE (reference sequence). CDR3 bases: TGTGCCAGCAGCCCCACAGGGGGCGAAGGCTACACCTTC. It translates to CASSPTGGEGYTF.

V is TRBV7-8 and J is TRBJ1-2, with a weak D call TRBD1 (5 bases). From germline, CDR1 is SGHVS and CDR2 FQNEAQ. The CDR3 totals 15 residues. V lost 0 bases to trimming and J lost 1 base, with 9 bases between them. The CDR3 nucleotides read TGTGCCAGCAGCTTAGCAGGGGCAGATAACTATGGCTACACCTTC. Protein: CASSLAGADNYGYTF.

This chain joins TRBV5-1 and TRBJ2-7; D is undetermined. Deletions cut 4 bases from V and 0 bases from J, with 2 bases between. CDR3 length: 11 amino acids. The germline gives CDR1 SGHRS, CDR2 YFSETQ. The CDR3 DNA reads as TGCGCCAGCAGCACCTCCTACGAGCAGTACTTC. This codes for CASSTSYEQYF.

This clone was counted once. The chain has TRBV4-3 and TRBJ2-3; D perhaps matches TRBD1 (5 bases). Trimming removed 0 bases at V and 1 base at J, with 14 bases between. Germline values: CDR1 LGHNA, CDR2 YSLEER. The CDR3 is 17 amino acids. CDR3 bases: TGCGCCAGCAGCCAAGATAGTGCAGGGTGGGGCACAGATACGCAGTATTTT. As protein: CASSQDSAGWGTDTQYF.

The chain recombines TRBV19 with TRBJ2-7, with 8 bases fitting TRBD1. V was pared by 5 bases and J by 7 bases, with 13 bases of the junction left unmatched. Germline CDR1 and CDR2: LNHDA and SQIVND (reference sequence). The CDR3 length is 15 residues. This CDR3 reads CASSFEDRVFGEQYF. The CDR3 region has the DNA TGTGCCAGTAGTTTCGAGGACAGGGTGTTTGGGGAGCAGTACTTC.

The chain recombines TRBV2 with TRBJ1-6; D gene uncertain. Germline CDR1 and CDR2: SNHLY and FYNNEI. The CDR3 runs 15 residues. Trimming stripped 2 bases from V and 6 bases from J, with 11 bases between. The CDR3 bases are TGTGCCAGCAGTGAATCCAGAACGGGTAATTCACCCCTCCACTTT. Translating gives CASSESRTGNSPLHF.

CDR3 amino acids: CASSQEAIWTEAFF. The CDR3 DNA reads as TGTGCCAGTAGTCAGGAGGCTATATGGACTGAAGCTTTCTTT. The rearrangement links TRBV19 to TRBJ1-1; no clear D gene. Between the trimmed V and J ends, which lost 5 bases and 5 bases, there was a span of 15 bases. Germline V gene data show CDR1 as LNHDA and CDR2 as SQIVND (reference sequence). This CDR3 has 14 residues.